The clone carrying this T cell receptor beta chain was detected a few times. TCRdb independently ran MiXCR on the 5' RACE reads; one entry per CDR3 protein. The data contain roughly 690,000 distinct CDR3 sequences, approximately 22% of them singletons. Germline loops: CDR1 SGHAT, CDR2 FQNNGV. Unmatched junction bases numbered 11, after V lost 6 bases and J lost 2 bases. CDR3 length: 16 amino acids. This sample stems from a study of identical twins. This sample also belongs to another study, concerning T cells expressing NK-cell markers.

The receptor comes from a woman aged 18-30 years in good health. This chain joins TRBV11-2 and TRBJ2-3, with 7 bases fitting TRBD1. Sequenced: PBMCs. The CDR3, as DNA: TGTGCCAGCAGATTTAAACGGGGACAGAACACAGATACGCAGTATTTT. Translation gives CASRFKRGQNTDTQYF.